These T cell receptor beta chains were read from a single sample in a study of blood T cell repertoires in COVID-19. Some clones are missing from TCRdb's copy, which holds only in-frame ones; the method was immunoSEQ multiplex PCR. The sample lists a few hundred thousand clones, roughly 87% occurring once. Sequencing used PBMCs or T cells enriched from blood (not recorded which). These TCRs come from a woman under 40 who had recovered from COVID-19. The CDR3 runs from the conserved cysteine through the conserved F or W. A D gene is named only where the DNA matches it firmly. Where a row states a size, it is once, few, many or the class of an expanded clone; other rows omit it.

TRBV7-2,NA,TRBJ2-7,TRBD1,TGTGCCAGCAGCGAACGACAGGGGGCTTGGGAGCAGTACTTC,CASSERQGAWEQYF
TRBV24-1,few,TRBJ2-3,NA,TGTGCCACCAGTGGTAGCGGCCTAGGGACAGATACGCAGTATTTT,CATSGSGLGTDTQYF
TRBV2,NA,TRBJ2-3,TRBD1,TGTGCCAGCAGTGAATTAGGGGGCGCCGGCACAGATACGCAGTATTTT,CASSELGGAGTDTQYF
TRBV27,few,TRBJ1-2,TRBD1,TGTGCCAGCAGATACAATGACAGGGTGATGAGCTACACCTTC,CASRYNDRVMSYTF
TRBV30,NA,TRBJ2-4,TRBD1,TGTGCCTGGAAGGACAGGGGCCGCCCTCACATTCAGTACTTC,CAWKDRGRPHIQYF
TRBV7-2,NA,TRBJ2-3,TRBD2,TGTGCCAGCAGCTTAAGGAGCGGGGGGACGACAGATACGCAGTATTTT,CASSLRSGGTTDTQYF
TRBV6-5,NA,TRBJ2-1,NA,TGTGCCAGCAGACTACAGGGTTCCCACAATGAGCAGTTCTTC,CASRLQGSHNEQFF
TRBV2,NA,TRBJ2-5,TRBD1,TGTGCCAGCAGTCTACAGGGGGTTGGGGAAGAGACCCAGTACTTC,CASSLQGVGEETQYF
TRBV10-1,few,TRBJ2-2,TRBD2,TGCGCCAGCAGCCCCACTAGCGGGTCGAACACCGGGGAGCTGTTTTTT,CASSPTSGSNTGELFF
TRBV9,once,TRBJ2-1,NA,TGTGCCAGCAGCCCCCGTCGGCGGGGCAATGAGCAGTTCTTC,CASSPRRRGNEQFF
TRBV10-1,NA,TRBJ1-6,TRBD1,TGCGCCAGCAGTGAGAGGGGTGAGGGGGACAGGGCGTCCTCACCCCTCCACTTT,CASSERGEGDRASSPLHF